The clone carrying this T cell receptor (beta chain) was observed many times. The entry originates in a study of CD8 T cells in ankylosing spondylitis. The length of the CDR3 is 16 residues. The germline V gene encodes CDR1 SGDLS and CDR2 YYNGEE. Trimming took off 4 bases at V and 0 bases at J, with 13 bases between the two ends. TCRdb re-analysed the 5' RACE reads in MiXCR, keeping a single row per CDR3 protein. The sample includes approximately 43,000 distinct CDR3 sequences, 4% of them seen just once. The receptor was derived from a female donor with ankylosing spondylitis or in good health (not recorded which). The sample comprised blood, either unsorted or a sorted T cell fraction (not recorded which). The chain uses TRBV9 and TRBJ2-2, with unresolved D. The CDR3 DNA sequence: TGTGCCAGCAGCCTCGACACTCCCCCGAACACCGGGGAGCTGTTTTTT. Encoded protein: CASSLDTPPNTGELFF.